This T cell receptor beta chain was captured in a study of molecular identifiers for immune sequencing clone quantification. Findings of the study overall: Over 98% of effector molecules, but under 1% in naive cells, were held by clones with more than 20 RNA copies. Underestimated sizes of highly expanded clones could result from identical TCR molecules that share a barcode.

TCRdb re-derived calls from the PCR reads in MiXCR, one entry per CDR3 protein. Seen here are under 350,000 distinct CDR3 sequences, 24% observed once, and the top ten hold 0.65% to 0.95%. As CD8+CD4-CCR7+CD45RA+ cells, naive CD8 T cells were sorted. As for this clonotype: Its cognate antigen is unknown. Just one base apart from a much larger clone, this may be a read error.

Germline CDR1 MGHRA, CDR2 YSYEKL. This CDR3 is built from 14 residues. This TCR was sampled from a human donor in good health. Some libraries in this study had Jurkat cell RNA spiked in. The chain couples TRBV4-1 to TRBJ2-5, with D hard to call. Sequencing input: naive CD8+ T cells from blood, with Jurkat cell RNA spiked in. Subset specified: FACS-sorted CD8+CD4-CCR7+CD45RA+ naive T cells. As DNA, the CDR3 is TGCGCCTGCAGCCAAAGCGTTGCTCGAGAGACCCAGTACTTC. Residues: CACSQSVARETQYF.